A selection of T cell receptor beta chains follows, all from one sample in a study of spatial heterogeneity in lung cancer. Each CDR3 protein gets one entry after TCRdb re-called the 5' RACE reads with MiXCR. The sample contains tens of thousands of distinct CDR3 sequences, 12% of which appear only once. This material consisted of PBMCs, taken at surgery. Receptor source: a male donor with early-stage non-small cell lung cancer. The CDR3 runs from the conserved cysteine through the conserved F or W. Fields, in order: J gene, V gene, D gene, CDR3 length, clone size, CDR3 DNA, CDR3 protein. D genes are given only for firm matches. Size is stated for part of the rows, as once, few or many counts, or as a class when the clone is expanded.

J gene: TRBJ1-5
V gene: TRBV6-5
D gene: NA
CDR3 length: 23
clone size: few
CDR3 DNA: TGTGCCAGCAGAGCATACCACCACCGAAACAGGGCCCGAAAGATTTATAGCAATCAGCCCCAGCATTTT
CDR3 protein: CASRAYHHRNRARKIYSNQPQHF

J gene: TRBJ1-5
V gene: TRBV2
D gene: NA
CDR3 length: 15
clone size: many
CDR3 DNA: TGTGCCAGCAGTGAAGGGAAGGGACCCTATCAGCCCCAGCATTTT
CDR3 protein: CASSEGKGPYQPQHF

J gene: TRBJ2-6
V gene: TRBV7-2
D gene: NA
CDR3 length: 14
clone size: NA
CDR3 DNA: TGTGCCAGCAACTTAGGTCCTGGGGCCAACGTCCTGACTTTC
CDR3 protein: CASNLGPGANVLTF

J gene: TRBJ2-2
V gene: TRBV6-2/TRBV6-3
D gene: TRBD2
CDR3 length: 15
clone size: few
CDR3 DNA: TGTGCCAGCAGTTACGGCGGGGGGAGCACCGGGGAGCTGTTTTTT
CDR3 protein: CASSYGGGSTGELFF

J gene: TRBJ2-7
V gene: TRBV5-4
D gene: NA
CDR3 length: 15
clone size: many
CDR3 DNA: TGTGCCAGCAGCACCCGACGGACGGGGGCCTACGAGCAGTACTTC
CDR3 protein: CASSTRRTGAYEQYF

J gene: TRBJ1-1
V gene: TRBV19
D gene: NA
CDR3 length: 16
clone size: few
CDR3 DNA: TGTGCCAGTACAGGGAGAGGGACCCGAGGGACCACTGAAGCTTTCTTT
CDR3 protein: CASTGRGTRGTTEAFF

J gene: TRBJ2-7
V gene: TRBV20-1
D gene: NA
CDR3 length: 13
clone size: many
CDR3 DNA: TGCAGCCCAAATGGTTATCCTCTCCACGAGCAGTACTTC
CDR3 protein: CSPNGYPLHEQYF

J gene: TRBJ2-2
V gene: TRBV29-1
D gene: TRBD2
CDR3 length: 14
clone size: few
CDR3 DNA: TGCAGCGTTGAAACTAGCGGGGAAACCGGGGAGCTGTTTTTT
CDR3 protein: CSVETSGETGELFF

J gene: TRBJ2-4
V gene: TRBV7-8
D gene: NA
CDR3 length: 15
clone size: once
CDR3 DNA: TGTGCCAGCAGCTCCGCGGTTTTAGCCAAAAACATTCAGTACTTC
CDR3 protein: CASSSAVLAKNIQYF

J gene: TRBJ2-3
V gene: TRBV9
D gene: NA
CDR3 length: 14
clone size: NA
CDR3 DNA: TGTGCCAGCAGCGTGAGGGGGACCACAGATACGCAGTATTTT
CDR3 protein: CASSVRGTTDTQYF

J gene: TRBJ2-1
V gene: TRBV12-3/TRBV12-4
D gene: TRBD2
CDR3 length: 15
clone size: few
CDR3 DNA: TGTGCCAGCAGTTTACTCGCGGGGGGGCACAATGAGCAGTTCTTC
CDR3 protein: CASSLLAGGHNEQFF

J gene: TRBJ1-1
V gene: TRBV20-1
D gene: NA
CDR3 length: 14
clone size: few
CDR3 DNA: TGCAGTGCTAGAATGCCGGGGCGCGTTGATGAAGCTTTCTTT
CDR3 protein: CSARMPGRVDEAFF

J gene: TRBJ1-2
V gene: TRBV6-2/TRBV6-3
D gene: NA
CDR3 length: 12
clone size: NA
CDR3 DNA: TGTGCCAGCAGTGACAGCTTCTATGGCTACACCTTC
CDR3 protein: CASSDSFYGYTF

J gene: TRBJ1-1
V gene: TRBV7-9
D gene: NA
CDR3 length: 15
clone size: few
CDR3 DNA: TGTGCCAGCAGCCCACAAGGAAGGCCGGGCACTGAAGCTTTCTTT
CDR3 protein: CASSPQGRPGTEAFF

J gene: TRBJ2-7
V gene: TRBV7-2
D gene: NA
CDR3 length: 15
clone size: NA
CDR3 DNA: TGTGCCAGCAGCCCCCTACCGGGCTCCTCATACGAGCAGTACTTC
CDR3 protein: CASSPLPGSSYEQYF

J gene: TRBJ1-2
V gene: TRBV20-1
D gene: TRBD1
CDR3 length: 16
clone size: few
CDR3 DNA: TGCAGCGCGCCCGCCGCCGACAGGGATCAGGGCTATGGCTACACCTTC
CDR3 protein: CSAPAADRDQGYGYTF

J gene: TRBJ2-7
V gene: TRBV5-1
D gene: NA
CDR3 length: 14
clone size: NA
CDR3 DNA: TGCGCCAGCAGCTTGGAAGGGGGTAGTGACGAGCAGTACTTC
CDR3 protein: CASSLEGGSDEQYF

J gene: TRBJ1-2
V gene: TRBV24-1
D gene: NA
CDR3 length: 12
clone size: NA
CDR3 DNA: TGTGCCACCAGTGATTCGGGATATGGCTACACCTTC
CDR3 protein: CATSDSGYGYTF

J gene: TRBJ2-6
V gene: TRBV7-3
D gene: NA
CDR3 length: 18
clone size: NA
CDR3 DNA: TGTGCCAGCAGCTTAATCCCAAGACAAGCCTCTGGGGCCAACGTCCTGACTTTC
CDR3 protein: CASSLIPRQASGANVLTF

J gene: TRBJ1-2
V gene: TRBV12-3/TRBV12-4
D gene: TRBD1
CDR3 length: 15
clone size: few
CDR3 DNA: TGTGCCAGCAGTTTATCCCGACAGGGGGGGTATGGCTACACCTTC
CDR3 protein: CASSLSRQGGYGYTF

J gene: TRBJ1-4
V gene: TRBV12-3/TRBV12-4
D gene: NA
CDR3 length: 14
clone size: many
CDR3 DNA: TGTGCCAGCAGTCCTCACGGGGGGAGTGAAAAACTGTTTTTT
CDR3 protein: CASSPHGGSEKLFF

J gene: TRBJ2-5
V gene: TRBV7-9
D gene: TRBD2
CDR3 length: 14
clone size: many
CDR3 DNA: TGTGCCAGCGGCCGAGGCGGGAGCGGAGAGACCCAGTACTTC
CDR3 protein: CASGRGGSGETQYF